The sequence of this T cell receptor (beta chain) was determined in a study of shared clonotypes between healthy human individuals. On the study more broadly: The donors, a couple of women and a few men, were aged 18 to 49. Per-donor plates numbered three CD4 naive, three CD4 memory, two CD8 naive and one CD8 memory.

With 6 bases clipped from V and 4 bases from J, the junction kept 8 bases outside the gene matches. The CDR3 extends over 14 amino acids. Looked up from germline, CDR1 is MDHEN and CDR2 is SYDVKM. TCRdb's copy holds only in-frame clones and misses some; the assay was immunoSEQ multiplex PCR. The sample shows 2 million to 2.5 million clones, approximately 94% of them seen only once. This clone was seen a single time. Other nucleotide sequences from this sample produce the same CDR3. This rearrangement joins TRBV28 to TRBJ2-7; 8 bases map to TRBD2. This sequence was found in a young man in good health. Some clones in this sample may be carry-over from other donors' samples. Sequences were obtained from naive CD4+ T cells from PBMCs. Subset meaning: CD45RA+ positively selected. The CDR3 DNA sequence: TGTGCCAGCAGCCTCGCGGGAGGTGTATACGAGCAGTACTTC. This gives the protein CASSLAGGVYEQYF.